This note documents a single TCR beta chain sequence. It has no known antigen specificity. No clone much larger than this one lies a single base away; base qualities are absent. Receptors were amplified or captured by the immunoSEQ multiplex PCR assay. This is the immuneACCESS table as TCRdb keeps it, with only in-frame sequences that have V and J called. A part of the clones is gone; compared with another copy, unresolved V genes explain less than half, and the rest is unexplained. The table for this sample lists tens of thousands of clones; over 90% of them were counted only once. The ten largest account for 0.2% to 0.3% of the sample. The source of the sample is a study of technical replicates of blood from a few donors (dated by TCRdb to 2015 to 2018). CDR1 and CDR2 are read off the germline V gene as MGHRA and YSYEKL. The trim is 0 bases for V and 0 bases for J, with a gap of 10 bases between the germline ends. The CDR3 has 16 amino acids, counting the end cysteine and phenylalanine. The entry retains the CDR3 DNA only, 48 bases that are in frame from base 1.

Sequences were obtained from T cells isolated from PBMCs. The chain couples TRBV4-1 to TRBJ2-3; TRBD1 is perhaps the D gene, given 5 matching bases. This receptor was identified in a human donor in good health. Read as DNA, the sequence is TGCGCCAGCAGCCAAGAATGGGGCCAAAGCACAGATACGCAGTATTTT. This translates into CASSQEWGQSTDTQYF.